This TCR beta chain was recovered during a study of T-cell memory formation after mild COVID-19. Study summary: Each donor largely had its own TCR clusters. Study-wide findings and caveats: The study detected some responding clones in pre-infection memory, suggesting cross-reactive memory joined. There was a balanced CD4/CD8 profile in clones contracting day 15 to 85, and later expanders leaned CD4+. Most CD4+ clones that shrank were in CM and EM, while CD8+ ones turned up in EMRA.

This clonotype was observed a few times. The antigen is unknown. V lost 2 bases and J 3 bases, leaving 6 bases between the germline ends. Germline V lookup: CDR1 SGHVS, CDR2 FNYEAQ. The CDR3 is 13 residues long. TCRdb re-called the 5' RACE reads with MiXCR, one entry per CDR3 protein. The table records roughly 150,000 distinct CDR3 sequences, approximately 12% of them present only once. Source material: PBMCs or a T cell subset sorted from them (not recorded which). The V gene is TRBV7-6, the J gene TRBJ2-3; D uncertain. This receptor was identified in a man aged 18 to 30 who had mild COVID-19 (a few samples of this study predate the infection). Cell type and time point are not known. The CDR3 loop is CASSLSWTDTQYF. The DNA for the CDR3 is TGTGCCAGCAGCTTATCTTGGACAGATACGCAGTATTTT.